These 11 T cell receptor beta chains came from one sample sequenced in a study of T cells in Graves' hyperthyroidism and ophthalmopathy. Amplified regions were TCR beta CDR3 sequences from RNA transcripts. Primed by the HTBI set, a first-round RT-PCR was run on the TCR CDR3. TCRdb re-derived calls from the multiplex PCR reads in MiXCR, one entry per CDR3 protein. The sample shows roughly 560,000 distinct CDR3 sequences, under 15% of them seen only once. Sequenced input: blood. These receptors were obtained from a woman aged 40-49 years with Graves' ophthalmopathy.

The gene calls are TRBV2 and TRBJ2-7, with a possible D match to TRBD1 (6 bases). The CDR3 contains 15 residues. Trimming took 6 bases from V and 6 from J, leaving 21 bases between them. Germline values: CDR1 SNHLY, CDR2 FYNNEI. CDR3 sequence: CASSAHRVSASEQYF. CDR3 coding DNA: TGTGCCAGCAGCGCGCACAGGGTATCCGCTAGCGAGCAGTACTTC.

This clonotype came up many times. The V call is TRBV3-1, the J call TRBJ2-5; D possibly corresponds to TRBD2 (5 bases). Trimming took off 4 bases at V and 2 bases at J, with 17 bases between the two ends. This CDR3 is 16 amino acids long. Germline loops: CDR1 LGHDT, CDR2 YNNKEL (reference sequence). The CDR3 reads CASSLGSSLLQETQYF. CDR3 sequence (DNA): TGTGCCAGCAGCCTGGGCTCTAGCCTCCTTCAAGAGACCCAGTACTTC.

The J gene is TRBJ2-5, the V gene TRBV6-2 or TRBV6-3; the D gene is possibly TRBD2 (6 bases). The CDR3 sequence is 18 residues long. With 0 bases removed from V and 2 bases from J, the gap between germline ends came to 19 bases. Germline V CDR1 and CDR2: MNHEY, SVGEGT. Written as DNA, the CDR3 is TGTGCCAGCAGTTACTCCCCCCGCCGCGGGACCGTACAAGAGACCCAGTACTTC. Its translation is CASSYSPRRGTVQETQYF.

This clonotype was seen many times. The rearrangement uses TRBV6-2 or TRBV6-3 and TRBJ1-1; D unclear. Germline CDR1 and CDR2: MNHEY and SVGEGT. The CDR3 extends over 16 amino acids. V was trimmed by 7 bases and J by 1 base, leaving 19 bases between them. CDR3 bases: TGTGCCAGCACCCCCACCCTGGGGTCGAGGAACACTGAAGCTTTCTTT. Residues: CASTPTLGSRNTEAFF.

This clonotype was seen at least ten times. The J gene is TRBJ2-5, the V gene TRBV28; the D gene is possibly TRBD2 (5 bases). The CDR3 runs to 14 residues. Trimming took 2 bases from V and 6 from J, leaving 13 bases between them. From germline, CDR1 is MDHEN and CDR2 SYDVKM. CDR3 region: CASSLIGVGKTQYF. The CDR3 DNA follows: TGTGCCAGCAGTTTAATCGGGGTCGGGAAGACCCAGTACTTC. Based on the CDR3 plus reference TRBV28 and TRBJ2-5, the full variable domain is DVKVTQSSRYLVKRTGEKVFLECVQDMDHENMFWYRQDPGLGLRLIYFSYDVKMKEKGDIPEGYSVSREKKERFSLILESASTNQTSMYLCASSLIGVGKTQYFGPGTRLLVL.

Many counts were recorded for this clonotype. V is TRBV6-1 and J is TRBJ1-5; D not resolved. The CDR3 runs to 15 residues. Trimming removed 9 bases from V and 1 base from J, with 16 bases in between. Germline V CDR1 and CDR2: MNHNS, SASEGT. CDR3 residues: CARADWTPSNQPQHF. The DNA for the CDR3 is TGTGCCAGGGCAGACTGGACCCCCAGCAATCAGCCCCAGCATTTT.

About this clonotype: A clone one base away is much larger, so this may be a read error. The chain employs TRBV19 and TRBJ2-7, with D perhaps TRBD2 (6 bases). This CDR3 is 14 amino acids long. Trimming took 5 bases from V and 6 from J, leaving 17 bases between them. Germline V gives CDR1 LNHDA, CDR2 SQIVND (reference sequence). In DNA, the CDR3 is TGTGCCAGTAGTCATCGGGTAGCGGAGGGCGAGCAGTACTTC. It encodes CASSHRVAEGEQYF.

This clonotype came up many times. The rearrangement links TRBV19 to TRBJ1-1; D remains ambiguous. The CDR3 contains 14 residues. With 6 bases removed from V and 2 bases from J, the gap between germline ends came to 13 bases. Per germline, CDR1 LNHDA and CDR2 SQIVND (reference sequence). CDR3 sequence (DNA): TGTGCCAGTAGACCGAGTCAGGTTAACACTGAAGCTTTCTTT. This translates into CASRPSQVNTEAFF. The full variable domain, completed using reference TRBV19 and TRBJ1-1, is DGGITQSPKYLFRKEGQNVTLSCEQNLNHDAMYWYRQDPGQGLRLIYYSQIVNDFQKGDIAEGYSVSREKKESFPLTVTSAQKNPTAFYLCASRPSQVNTEAFFGQGTRLTVV.

This clonotype was observed at least ten times. The chain couples TRBV20-1 to TRBJ2-7; no reliable D call. V lost 0 bases and J lost 9, with 9 bases in between. Germline loops: CDR1 DFQATT, CDR2 SNEGSKA (reference sequence). This CDR3 spans 11 amino acids. The CDR3 loop reads CSAREAQVQYF. For the CDR3, the DNA is TGCAGTGCTAGAGAAGCCCAAGTGCAGTACTTC.

This clonotype was counted many times. V and J are TRBV6-2 or TRBV6-3 and TRBJ1-2; D uncertain. In germline, CDR1 is MNHEY, CDR2 SVGEGT. CDR3 length: 18 amino acids. Trimming took 6 bases from V and 3 from J, leaving 26 bases between them. CDR3: CASRRISGPAKLDYGYTF. As DNA, the CDR3 is TGTGCCAGCAGACGGATCAGCGGACCGGCGAAGTTGGACTATGGCTACACCTTC.

This clonotype was counted at least ten times. The gene calls are TRBV28 and TRBJ2-7, with 7 positions matching TRBD2. The CDR3 runs to 15 residues. Trimming cost V 3 bases and J 2 bases; bases outside gene matches: 7. Germline assignment: CDR1 MDHEN and CDR2 SYDVKM. The DNA of the CDR3 is TGTGCCAGCAGTTTCGTACGCGCGGGAGCCTACGAGCAGTACTTC. It translates to CASSFVRAGAYEQYF.